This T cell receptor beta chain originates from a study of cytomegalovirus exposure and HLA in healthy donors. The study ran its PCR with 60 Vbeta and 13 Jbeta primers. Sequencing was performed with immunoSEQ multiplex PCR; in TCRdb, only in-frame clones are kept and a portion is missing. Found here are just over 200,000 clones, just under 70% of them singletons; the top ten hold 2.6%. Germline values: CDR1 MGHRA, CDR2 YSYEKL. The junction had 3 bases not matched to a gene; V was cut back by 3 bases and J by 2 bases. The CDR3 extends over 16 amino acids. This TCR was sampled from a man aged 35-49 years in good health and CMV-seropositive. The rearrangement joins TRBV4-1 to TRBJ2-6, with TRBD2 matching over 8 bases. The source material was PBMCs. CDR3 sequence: CASSQSGGAGANVLTF. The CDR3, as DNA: TGCGCCAGCAGCCAGTCCGGGGGGGCTGGGGCCAACGTCCTGACTTTC.